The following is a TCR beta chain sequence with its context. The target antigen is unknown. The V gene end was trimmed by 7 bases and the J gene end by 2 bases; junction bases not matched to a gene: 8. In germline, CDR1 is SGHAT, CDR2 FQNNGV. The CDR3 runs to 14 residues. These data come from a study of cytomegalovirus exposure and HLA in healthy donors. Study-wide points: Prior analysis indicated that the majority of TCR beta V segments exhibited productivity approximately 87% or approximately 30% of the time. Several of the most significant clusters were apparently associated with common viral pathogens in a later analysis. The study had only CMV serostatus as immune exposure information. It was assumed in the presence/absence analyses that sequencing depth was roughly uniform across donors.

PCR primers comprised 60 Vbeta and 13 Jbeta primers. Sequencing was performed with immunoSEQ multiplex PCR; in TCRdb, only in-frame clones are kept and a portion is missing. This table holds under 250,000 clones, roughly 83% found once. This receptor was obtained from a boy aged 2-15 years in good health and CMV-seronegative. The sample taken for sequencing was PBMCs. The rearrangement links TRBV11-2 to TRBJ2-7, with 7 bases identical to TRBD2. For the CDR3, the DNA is TGTGCCAGCACCCTAAGCGGGGTAACCTACGAGCAGTACTTC. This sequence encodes CASTLSGVTYEQYF. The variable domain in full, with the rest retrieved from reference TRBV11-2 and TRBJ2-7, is EAGVAQSPRYKIIEKRQSVAFWCNPISGHATLYWYQQILGQGPKLLIQFQNNGVVDDSQLPKDRFSAERLKGVDSTLKIQPAKLEDSAVYLCASTLSGVTYEQYFGPGTRLTVT.